This is a list of T cell receptor beta chains from one sample in a study of cytomegalovirus exposure and HLA in healthy donors. Here immunoSEQ multiplex PCR was the method, and the copy in TCRdb shows in-frame clones only, minus some. Of 150,000 to 200,000 clones listed, 75% to 85% are singletons. Sequencing was done on a sample of PBMCs. The source of these receptors is a woman in her fifties or sixties in good health and CMV-seronegative. CDR3s include the opening cysteine and the closing phenylalanine or tryptophan. D genes are given only for firm matches. Clone size, where shown, is once, few, many, or a class for clones that have expanded.

j_call: TRBJ1-1; d_call: .; v_call: TRBV19; clone_size: .; cdr3_aa: CASSRTVNTEAFF; cdr3_nt: TGTGCCAGTAGTCGGACAGTTAACACTGAAGCTTTCTTT
j_call: TRBJ1-1; d_call: TRBD1; v_call: TRBV19; clone_size: .; cdr3_aa: CASSATGGYAEAFF; cdr3_nt: TGTGCCAGTAGTGCCACAGGGGGCTACGCTGAAGCTTTCTTT
j_call: TRBJ2-1; d_call: .; v_call: TRBV20-1; clone_size: .; cdr3_aa: CSAPYYNEQFF; cdr3_nt: TGCAGTGCCCCCTACTACAATGAGCAGTTCTTC
j_call: TRBJ2-3; d_call: .; v_call: TRBV7-9; clone_size: .; cdr3_aa: CASSPGASSTDTQYF; cdr3_nt: TGTGCCAGCAGCCCAGGGGCATCTAGCACAGATACGCAGTATTTT
j_call: TRBJ2-1; d_call: .; v_call: TRBV6-5; clone_size: .; cdr3_aa: CASSSRGNEQFF; cdr3_nt: TGTGCCAGCAGTTCACGGGGGAATGAGCAGTTCTTC
j_call: TRBJ2-7; d_call: TRBD1; v_call: TRBV6-5; clone_size: .; cdr3_aa: CASRKTGSYEQYF; cdr3_nt: TGTGCCAGCAGAAAGACAGGGAGCTACGAGCAGTACTTC
j_call: TRBJ2-3; d_call: TRBD2; v_call: TRBV11-3; clone_size: .; cdr3_aa: CASSPGAGGPTDTQYF; cdr3_nt: TGTGCCAGCAGCCCCGGGGCGGGGGGGCCGACAGATACGCAGTATTTT
j_call: TRBJ2-1; d_call: .; v_call: TRBV5-1; clone_size: .; cdr3_aa: CASSYGNRSYNEQFF; cdr3_nt: TGCGCCAGCAGCTACGGGAATCGCTCCTACAATGAGCAGTTCTTC
j_call: TRBJ1-2; d_call: .; v_call: TRBV7-9; clone_size: .; cdr3_aa: CASSLTPYGYTF; cdr3_nt: TGTGCCAGCAGCTTAACACCGTATGGCTACACCTTC
j_call: TRBJ1-3; d_call: .; v_call: TRBV19; clone_size: .; cdr3_aa: CASSTLDSSGNTIYF; cdr3_nt: TGTGCCAGTAGTACCCTGGACAGCTCTGGAAACACCATATATTTT
j_call: TRBJ1-5; d_call: .; v_call: TRBV6-7; clone_size: .; cdr3_aa: CASSHLPYRDIKLSNQPQHF; cdr3_nt: TGTGCCAGCAGCCACCTGCCTTACCGGGACATCAAACTTAGCAATCAGCCCCAGCATTTT
j_call: TRBJ1-2; d_call: TRBD1; v_call: TRBV28; clone_size: .; cdr3_aa: CASSLVGTDRGYTF; cdr3_nt: TGTGCCAGCAGTTTAGTTGGGACAGATCGTGGCTACACCTTC
j_call: TRBJ2-3; d_call: .; v_call: TRBV12-5; clone_size: once; cdr3_aa: CASGLTETGGTQYF; cdr3_nt: TGTGCTAGTGGTCTGACAGAAACAGGTGGTACGCAGTATTTT
j_call: TRBJ1-6; d_call: TRBD1; v_call: TRBV13; clone_size: .; cdr3_aa: CASSSGTGRESPLHF; cdr3_nt: TGTGCCAGCAGCTCGGGGACAGGCAGAGAATCACCCCTCCACTTT
j_call: TRBJ1-1; d_call: TRBD1; v_call: TRBV19; clone_size: .; cdr3_aa: CASSPMRQGNTEAFF; cdr3_nt: TGTGCCAGTAGCCCGATGAGACAGGGCAACACTGAAGCTTTCTTT
j_call: TRBJ2-7; d_call: TRBD1; v_call: TRBV15; clone_size: .; cdr3_aa: CATSRGGDSREQYF; cdr3_nt: TGTGCCACCAGCAGAGGTGGGGACAGTCGCGAGCAGTACTTC
j_call: TRBJ1-5; d_call: TRBD1; v_call: TRBV6-1; clone_size: .; cdr3_aa: CASSERGQGRRIGNQPQHF; cdr3_nt: TGTGCCAGCAGTGAAAGGGGGCAGGGGAGGAGAATCGGCAATCAGCCCCAGCATTTT
j_call: TRBJ2-7; d_call: .; v_call: TRBV11-3; clone_size: .; cdr3_aa: CASSLVGDEQYF; cdr3_nt: TGTGCCAGCAGCTTAGTAGGGGACGAGCAGTACTTC
j_call: TRBJ2-7; d_call: .; v_call: TRBV27; clone_size: .; cdr3_aa: CASSVGWAHEQYF; cdr3_nt: TGTGCCAGCAGTGTGGGCTGGGCCCACGAGCAGTACTTC
j_call: TRBJ2-1; d_call: TRBD1; v_call: TRBV29-1; clone_size: .; cdr3_aa: CSAWDRGDDEQFF; cdr3_nt: TGCAGCGCATGGGACAGGGGTGACGATGAGCAGTTCTTC
j_call: TRBJ2-3; d_call: TRBD2; v_call: TRBV6-5; clone_size: .; cdr3_aa: CASSSGLAEVDTQYF; cdr3_nt: TGTGCCAGCAGTTCGGGACTAGCGGAAGTAGATACGCAGTATTTT
j_call: TRBJ1-1; d_call: TRBD1; v_call: TRBV7-2; clone_size: .; cdr3_aa: CASSFQGASTEAFF; cdr3_nt: TGTGCCAGCAGCTTCCAGGGGGCGAGTACTGAAGCTTTCTTT
j_call: TRBJ2-1; d_call: TRBD2; v_call: TRBV28; clone_size: .; cdr3_aa: CASSSNPGTSGSNEQFF; cdr3_nt: TGTGCCAGCAGTTCCAATCCCGGGACTAGCGGGAGCAATGAGCAGTTCTTC
j_call: TRBJ1-2; d_call: .; v_call: TRBV29-1; clone_size: once; cdr3_aa: CSVVGGGQTGTSYGYTF; cdr3_nt: TGCAGCGTTGTGGGGGGGGGCCAAACAGGGACCTCCTATGGCTACACCTTC
j_call: TRBJ2-1; d_call: TRBD2; v_call: TRBV5-1; clone_size: .; cdr3_aa: CASRRGNNEQFF; cdr3_nt: TGCGCCAGCAGGCGGGGGAACAATGAGCAGTTCTTC
j_call: TRBJ2-5; d_call: TRBD1; v_call: TRBV6-1; clone_size: once; cdr3_aa: CASRDRGEETQYF; cdr3_nt: TGTGCCAGCCGCGACAGGGGAGAGGAGACCCAGTACTTC
j_call: TRBJ2-1; d_call: .; v_call: TRBV9; clone_size: few; cdr3_aa: CASSDPRVSYNEQFF; cdr3_nt: TGTGCCAGCAGCGACCCCAGGGTCTCCTACAATGAGCAGTTCTTC
j_call: TRBJ2-5; d_call: TRBD1; v_call: TRBV7-2; clone_size: .; cdr3_aa: CASADRGRETQYF; cdr3_nt: TGTGCCAGCGCGGACAGGGGTCGGGAGACCCAGTACTTC
j_call: TRBJ1-2; d_call: .; v_call: TRBV6-5; clone_size: .; cdr3_aa: CASSYRTGSYGYTF; cdr3_nt: TGTGCCAGCAGTTACCGAACAGGGTCCTATGGCTACACCTTC
j_call: TRBJ2-2; d_call: TRBD2; v_call: TRBV7-2; clone_size: .; cdr3_aa: CASSTGTSGTGELFF; cdr3_nt: TGTGCCAGCAGCACCGGGACTAGCGGCACCGGGGAGCTGTTTTTT
j_call: TRBJ1-6; d_call: .; v_call: TRBV7-9; clone_size: .; cdr3_aa: CASSLGGLGSPLHF; cdr3_nt: TGTGCCAGCAGCTTGGGGGGGTTGGGTTCACCCCTCCACTTT
j_call: TRBJ2-5; d_call: .; v_call: TRBV7-2; clone_size: .; cdr3_aa: CASSLRGYREETQYF; cdr3_nt: TGTGCCAGCAGCTTAAGGGGATACAGAGAAGAGACCCAGTACTTC
j_call: TRBJ2-7; d_call: TRBD2; v_call: TRBV27; clone_size: .; cdr3_aa: CASRNGLAGYYEQYF; cdr3_nt: TGTGCCAGCCGGAACGGACTAGCGGGATACTACGAGCAGTACTTC
j_call: TRBJ1-1; d_call: TRBD1; v_call: TRBV10-2; clone_size: .; cdr3_aa: CASRASGQGAQAFF; cdr3_nt: TGCGCCAGCAGAGCCTCGGGACAGGGGGCGCAGGCTTTCTTT
j_call: TRBJ1-2; d_call: .; v_call: TRBV7-2; clone_size: .; cdr3_aa: CASSFQPGSGYTF; cdr3_nt: TGTGCCAGCAGCTTTCAACCGGGAAGTGGCTACACCTTC
j_call: TRBJ2-3; d_call: .; v_call: TRBV11-3; clone_size: .; cdr3_aa: CASSSFLSTDTQYF; cdr3_nt: TGTGCCAGCAGCTCTTTCCTCTCCACAGATACGCAGTATTTT
j_call: TRBJ2-3; d_call: .; v_call: TRBV27; clone_size: .; cdr3_aa: CASSLAGALKQYF; cdr3_nt: TGTGCCAGCAGTTTAGCGGGGGCTCTTAAGCAGTATTTT
j_call: TRBJ1-2; d_call: TRBD1; v_call: TRBV7-9; clone_size: .; cdr3_aa: CASSSQTGEIPHGYTF; cdr3_nt: TGTGCCAGCAGCAGCCAGACAGGGGAGATCCCCCATGGCTACACCTTC
j_call: TRBJ1-3; d_call: .; v_call: TRBV7-2; clone_size: .; cdr3_aa: CASSHPSRGAGNTIYF; cdr3_nt: TGTGCCAGCAGCCACCCCTCTCGGGGGGCTGGAAACACCATATATTTT
j_call: TRBJ2-1; d_call: TRBD1; v_call: TRBV5-4; clone_size: .; cdr3_aa: CASSPGTGGFHNEQFF; cdr3_nt: TGTGCCAGCAGCCCGGGGACAGGGGGCTTCCACAATGAGCAGTTCTTC
j_call: TRBJ2-1; d_call: .; v_call: TRBV4-2; clone_size: .; cdr3_aa: CASSHEGGLNNEQFF; cdr3_nt: TGTGCCAGCAGCCATGAGGGGGGGCTCAACAATGAGCAGTTCTTC
j_call: TRBJ1-3; d_call: .; v_call: TRBV7-2; clone_size: .; cdr3_aa: CASSLEGSGNTIYF; cdr3_nt: TGTGCCAGCAGCTTGGAAGGGAGCGGAAACACCATATATTTT
j_call: TRBJ2-5; d_call: TRBD1; v_call: TRBV27; clone_size: .; cdr3_aa: CASSLTGVETQYF; cdr3_nt: TGTGCCAGCAGCCTAACAGGGGTGGAGACCCAGTACTTC
j_call: TRBJ1-5; d_call: TRBD1; v_call: TRBV7-2; clone_size: .; cdr3_aa: CASSSRTGGDQPQHF; cdr3_nt: TGTGCCAGCAGCAGTCGGACAGGGGGCGATCAGCCCCAGCATTTT
j_call: TRBJ1-6; d_call: .; v_call: TRBV19; clone_size: .; cdr3_aa: CASSPGGYNSPLHF; cdr3_nt: TGTGCCAGTAGTCCCGGGGGTTATAATTCACCCCTCCACTTT
j_call: TRBJ2-5; d_call: TRBD1; v_call: TRBV10-3; clone_size: few; cdr3_aa: CAISEGTGGIETQYF; cdr3_nt: TGTGCCATCAGTGAGGGGACAGGGGGAATCGAGACCCAGTACTTC
j_call: TRBJ2-7; d_call: TRBD2; v_call: TRBV9; clone_size: .; cdr3_aa: CASSPPLSASGKTYEQYF; cdr3_nt: TGTGCCAGCAGCCCCCCCTTATCCGCTAGCGGAAAAACCTACGAGCAGTACTTC
j_call: TRBJ2-1; d_call: .; v_call: TRBV12-5; clone_size: .; cdr3_aa: CASGFQTSKGEGEQFF; cdr3_nt: TGTGCTAGTGGTTTTCAGACTAGCAAGGGGGAGGGTGAGCAGTTCTTC
j_call: TRBJ1-2; d_call: TRBD1; v_call: TRBV2; clone_size: .; cdr3_aa: CASSGGQDYGYTF; cdr3_nt: TGTGCCAGCAGTGGCGGACAGGACTATGGCTACACCTTC
j_call: TRBJ2-3; d_call: .; v_call: TRBV30; clone_size: .; cdr3_aa: CAWSSGPPHTQYF; cdr3_nt: TGTGCCTGGAGCAGCGGCCCCCCCCATACGCAGTATTTT
j_call: TRBJ1-2; d_call: TRBD1; v_call: TRBV6-6; clone_size: .; cdr3_aa: CASSYSKTGEEGYTF; cdr3_nt: TGTGCCAGCAGTTACTCGAAAACAGGGGAGGAAGGCTACACCTTC
j_call: TRBJ2-5; d_call: TRBD2; v_call: TRBV5-1; clone_size: .; cdr3_aa: CASSLVASGRQETQYF; cdr3_nt: TGCGCCAGCAGCTTGGTAGCTAGCGGGAGACAAGAGACCCAGTACTTC
j_call: TRBJ1-1; d_call: .; v_call: TRBV10-1; clone_size: .; cdr3_aa: CASSEGASKAFF; cdr3_nt: TGCGCCAGCAGTGAGGGGGCTAGTAAAGCTTTCTTT
j_call: TRBJ1-1; d_call: .; v_call: TRBV9; clone_size: .; cdr3_aa: CASSVDRATEAFF; cdr3_nt: TGTGCCAGCAGCGTAGACAGGGCCACTGAAGCTTTCTTT
j_call: TRBJ1-1; d_call: .; v_call: TRBV7-9; clone_size: .; cdr3_aa: CASRGNRASNTEAFF; cdr3_nt: TGTGCCAGCAGAGGCAACAGGGCTTCGAACACTGAAGCTTTCTTT
j_call: TRBJ1-2; d_call: .; v_call: TRBV9; clone_size: once; cdr3_aa: CASSVVPGGEGYTF; cdr3_nt: TGTGCCAGCAGCGTAGTACCGGGGGGAGAAGGCTACACCTTC
j_call: TRBJ2-3; d_call: .; v_call: TRBV7-9; clone_size: .; cdr3_aa: CASSLSGPARTDTQYF; cdr3_nt: TGTGCCAGCAGCTTAAGCGGCCCGGCGCGCACAGATACGCAGTATTTT